The T cell receptor beta chain under discussion was sequenced for a study of cytotoxic CD8 clonotypes in ibrutinib-treated CLL. For the study at large: Complete response was seen in 2 patients and partial in approximately 24; about twelve progressed and about 14 stayed remitted after a median around 64 months.

Turning to this clone: Its antigen is not known.

This CDR3 is built from 13 residues. The V end was cut by 6 bases, the J end by 4 bases, with 10 bases between. The germline V gene has CDR1 MDHEN and CDR2 SYDVKM. Broader study findings: Baseline levels were approached again at progression, after clonality had risen at ibrutinib response.

Target depth was 1 in 200,000 to 1 in 1 million T cells, about 10x per clonotype. Clones were sequenced by immunoSEQ multiplex PCR, and TCRdb holds only the in-frame ones, with some missing. This table holds fewer than 400,000 clones, about 61% found once. The source of this sequence is a human donor with chronic lymphocytic leukemia. V gene TRBV28 combines with J gene TRBJ2-1; D is undetermined. Material: PBMCs, obtained after 36 months of ibrutinib treatment. The CDR3 bases are TGTGCCAGCAGGTTGGGCGTGTACAATGAGCAGTTCTTC. This encodes CASRLGVYNEQFF.